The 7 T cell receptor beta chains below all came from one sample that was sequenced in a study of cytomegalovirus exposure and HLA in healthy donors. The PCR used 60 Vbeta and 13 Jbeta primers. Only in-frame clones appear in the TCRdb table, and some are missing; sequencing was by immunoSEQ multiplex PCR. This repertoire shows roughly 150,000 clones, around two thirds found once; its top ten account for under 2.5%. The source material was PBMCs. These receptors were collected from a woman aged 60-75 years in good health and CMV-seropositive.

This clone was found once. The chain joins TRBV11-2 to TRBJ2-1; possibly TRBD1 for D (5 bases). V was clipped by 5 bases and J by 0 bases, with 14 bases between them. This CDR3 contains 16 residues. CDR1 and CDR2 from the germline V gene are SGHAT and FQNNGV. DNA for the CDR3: TGTGCCAGCAGCCGGACAACGTCCAACTCCTACAATGAGCAGTTCTTC. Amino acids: CASSRTTSNSYNEQFF.

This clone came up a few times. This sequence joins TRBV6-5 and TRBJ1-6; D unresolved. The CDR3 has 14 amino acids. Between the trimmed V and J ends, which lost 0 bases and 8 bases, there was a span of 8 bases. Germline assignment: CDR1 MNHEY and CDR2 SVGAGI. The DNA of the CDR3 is TGTGCCAGCAGTTACTCGCGCCATGATTCACCCCTCCACTTT. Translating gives CASSYSRHDSPLHF.

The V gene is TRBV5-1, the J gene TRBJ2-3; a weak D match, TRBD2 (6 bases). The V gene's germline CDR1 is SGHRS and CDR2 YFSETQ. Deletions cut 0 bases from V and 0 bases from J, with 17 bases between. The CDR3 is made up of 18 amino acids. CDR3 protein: CASSLGRVGGGSTDTQYF. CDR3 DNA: TGCGCCAGCAGCTTGGGACGTGTGGGGGGAGGAAGCACAGATACGCAGTATTTT.

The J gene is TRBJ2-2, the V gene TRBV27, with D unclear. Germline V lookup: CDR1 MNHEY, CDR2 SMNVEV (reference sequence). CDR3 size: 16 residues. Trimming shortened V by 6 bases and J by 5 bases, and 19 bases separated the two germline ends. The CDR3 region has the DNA TGTGCCAGCAGCACCACCCCACGCCTGAGGACCGGGGAGCTGTTTTTT. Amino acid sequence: CASSTTPRLRTGELFF.

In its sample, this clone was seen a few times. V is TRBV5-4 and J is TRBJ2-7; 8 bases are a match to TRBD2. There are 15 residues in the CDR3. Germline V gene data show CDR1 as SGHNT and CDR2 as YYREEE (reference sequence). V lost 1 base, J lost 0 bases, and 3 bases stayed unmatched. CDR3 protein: CASSLPGTSSYEQYF. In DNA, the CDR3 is TGTGCCAGCAGCTTGCCCGGGACTAGCTCCTACGAGCAGTACTTC.

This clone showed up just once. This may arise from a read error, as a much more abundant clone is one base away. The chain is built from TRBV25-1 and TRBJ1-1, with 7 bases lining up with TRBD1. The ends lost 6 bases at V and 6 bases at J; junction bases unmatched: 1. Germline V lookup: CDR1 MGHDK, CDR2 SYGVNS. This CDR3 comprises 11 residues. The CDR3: CASSRGAEAFF. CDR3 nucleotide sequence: TGTGCCAGCAGCAGGGGGGCTGAAGCTTTCTTT.

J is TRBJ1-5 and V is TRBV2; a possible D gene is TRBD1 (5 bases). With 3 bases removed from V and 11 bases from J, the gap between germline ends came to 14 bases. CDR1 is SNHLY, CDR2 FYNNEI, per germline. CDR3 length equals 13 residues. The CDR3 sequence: CASSETGDWSQHF. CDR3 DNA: TGTGCCAGCAGTGAGACGGGGGATTGGTCCCAGCATTTT.